The sequence of this TCR beta chain was determined in a study of Graves' ophthalmopathy and Graves' hyperthyroidism. Those donors who had ophthalmopathy presented with moderate-to-severe activity, a CAS of ≥3, a NOSPECS of ≥4 and a duration under 3 months. The sample holds one count of this clonotype. Its antigen is not identified. A read error may explain this, as a much larger clone is one base away. General study findings and limits: Blood also held most thyroid clonotypes expanded above 0.001 frequency. Forecasting of ophthalmopathy progression by the model achieved almost 71% sensitivity and around 77% specificity.

RNA transcripts were the template, and TCR beta CDR3 regions were amplified from them. The workflow started with a first-round RT-PCR run with HTBI primers and then moved on to a second-round multiplex PCR. TCRdb itself ran the multiplex PCR reads through MiXCR, one entry per CDR3 protein. The sample has 500,000 to 800,000 distinct CDR3 sequences, 35% to 50% seen once; the top ten hold 3.3%. The CDR3 contains 12 residues. The V and J ends lost 10 bases and 4 bases respectively, with 13 bases between them. Germline CDR1 reads ENHRY; CDR2 reads SYGVKD. The rearrangement links TRBV10-3 to TRBJ1-2; D uncertain. This receptor was identified in an adult man with Graves' ophthalmopathy. The specimen was peripheral blood. This CDR3 reads CASSTERYGYTF. DNA for the CDR3: TGTGCCAGCAGCACCGAGCGCTATGGCTACACCTTC.